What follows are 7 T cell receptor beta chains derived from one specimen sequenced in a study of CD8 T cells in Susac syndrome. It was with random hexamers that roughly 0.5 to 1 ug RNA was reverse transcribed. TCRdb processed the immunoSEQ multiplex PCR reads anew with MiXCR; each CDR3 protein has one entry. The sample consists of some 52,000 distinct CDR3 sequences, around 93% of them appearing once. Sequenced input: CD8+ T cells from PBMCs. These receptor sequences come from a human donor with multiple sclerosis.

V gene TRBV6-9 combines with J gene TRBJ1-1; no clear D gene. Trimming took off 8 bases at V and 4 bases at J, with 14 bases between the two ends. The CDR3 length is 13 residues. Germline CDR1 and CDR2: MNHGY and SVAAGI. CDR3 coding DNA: TGTGCCAGCGGTTTGGTTAGTGGCACTGAAGCTTTCTTT. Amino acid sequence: CASGLVSGTEAFF.

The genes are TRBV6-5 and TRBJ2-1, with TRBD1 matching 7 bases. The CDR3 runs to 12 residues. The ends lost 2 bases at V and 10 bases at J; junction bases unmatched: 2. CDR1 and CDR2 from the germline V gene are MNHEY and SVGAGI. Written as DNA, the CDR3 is TGTGCCAGCAGTTACGACAGGGACGAGCAGTTCTTC. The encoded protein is CASSYDRDEQFF.

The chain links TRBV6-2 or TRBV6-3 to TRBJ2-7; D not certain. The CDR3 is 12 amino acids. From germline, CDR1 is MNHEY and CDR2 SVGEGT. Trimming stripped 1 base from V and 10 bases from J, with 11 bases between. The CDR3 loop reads CASSYYTSLQYF. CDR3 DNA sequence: TGTGCCAGCAGTTACTATACGTCCCTCCAGTACTTC.

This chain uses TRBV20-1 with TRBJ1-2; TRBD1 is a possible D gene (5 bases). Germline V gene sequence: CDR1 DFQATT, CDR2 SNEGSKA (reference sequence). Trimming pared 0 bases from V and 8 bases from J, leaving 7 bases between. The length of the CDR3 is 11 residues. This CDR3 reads CSARDAGGYTF. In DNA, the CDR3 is TGCAGTGCTAGAGATGCAGGGGGCTACACCTTC.

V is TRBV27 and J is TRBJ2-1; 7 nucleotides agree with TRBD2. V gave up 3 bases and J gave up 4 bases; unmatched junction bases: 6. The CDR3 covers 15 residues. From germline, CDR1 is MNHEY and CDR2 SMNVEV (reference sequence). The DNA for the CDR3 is TGTGCCAGCAGTTTCCCCGGGACTACGTACAATGAGCAGTTCTTC. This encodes CASSFPGTTYNEQFF.

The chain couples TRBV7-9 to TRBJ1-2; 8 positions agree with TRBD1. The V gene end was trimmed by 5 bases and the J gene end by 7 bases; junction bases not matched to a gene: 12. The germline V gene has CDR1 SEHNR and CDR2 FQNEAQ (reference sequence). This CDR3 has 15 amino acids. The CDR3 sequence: CASSIPDRGIGGYTF. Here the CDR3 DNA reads TGTGCCAGCAGCATACCTGACAGGGGTATTGGTGGCTACACCTTC.

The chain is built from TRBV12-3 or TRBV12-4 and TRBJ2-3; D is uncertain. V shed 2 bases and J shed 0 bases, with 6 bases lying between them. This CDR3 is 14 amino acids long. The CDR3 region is CASSLISSTDTQYF. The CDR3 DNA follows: TGTGCCAGCAGTTTAATCTCTAGCACAGATACGCAGTATTTT.